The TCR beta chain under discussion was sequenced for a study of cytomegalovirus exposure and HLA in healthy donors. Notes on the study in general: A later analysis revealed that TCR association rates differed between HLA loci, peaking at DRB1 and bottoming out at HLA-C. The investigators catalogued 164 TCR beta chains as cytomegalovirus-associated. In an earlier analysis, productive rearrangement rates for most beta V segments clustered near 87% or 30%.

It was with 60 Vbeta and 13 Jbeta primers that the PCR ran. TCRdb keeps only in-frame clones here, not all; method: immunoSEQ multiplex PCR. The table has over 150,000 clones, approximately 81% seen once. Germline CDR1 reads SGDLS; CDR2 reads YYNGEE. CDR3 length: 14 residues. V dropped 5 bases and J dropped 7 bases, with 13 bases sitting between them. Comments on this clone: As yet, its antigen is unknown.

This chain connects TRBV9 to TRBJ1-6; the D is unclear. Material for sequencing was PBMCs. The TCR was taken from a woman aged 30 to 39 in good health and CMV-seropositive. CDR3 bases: TGTGCCAGCAGGGACGGGGTCCCAAATTCACCCCTCCACTTT. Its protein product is CASRDGVPNSPLHF.